This record concerns one TCR beta chain sequence. One end of the junction is discordant with germline, which a read error may explain. These data belong to a study of tumor-infiltrating lymphocytes in primary liver carcinoma. It was unsorted whole blood that yielded blood RNA, and germline DNA was also extracted. The patients, who had chronic HBV infection, were treatment-naive (untreated). Researchers generated TCR beta cDNA from approximately 500 ng of total RNA, relying on a constant-region primer. Three-round nested multiplex PCR performed with slightly modified ARM-PCR produced the TCR beta libraries. A single record per CDR3 protein comes from TCRdb applying MiXCR to the multiplex PCR reads. The sample consists of about 320,000 distinct CDR3 sequences, around three fifths of them appearing once. Sequenced sample: peripheral blood. This receptor was identified in a woman aged 30 to 39 with primary liver carcinoma and hepatitis B virus infection.

CDR3 residues: CASSLTSGTILEQSF. CDR3 nucleotide sequence: TGTGCCAGCAGCCTGACTAGCGGGACGATTCTGGAGCAGTCCTTC. This rearrangement joins TRBV11-1 to TRBJ2-7; 11 bases agree with TRBD2. The CDR3 covers 15 residues. In germline, CDR1 is SGHAT, CDR2 FQDESV (reference sequence).